A selection of T cell receptor beta chains follows, all from one sample in a study of identical twins. TCRdb fed the 5' RACE reads into MiXCR, producing one record per CDR3 protein. The sample records approximately 690,000 distinct CDR3 sequences, 5.5% to 7.5% being singletons. Sequenced input: naive T cells sorted from blood. These receptors were collected from a man younger than 30 in good health. Both conserved end residues are part of each CDR3.

CASSLGTETYGYTF	TRBV5-1	TRBJ1-2
CSVAGGTVPDTQYF	TRBV29-1	TRBJ2-3
CASSLDSRADTQYF	TRBV12-3/TRBV12-4	TRBJ2-3
CASSHGSTYEQYF	TRBV4-3	TRBJ2-7
CASSPPRGQPNTIYF	TRBV18	TRBJ1-3
CASRPTGTENQPQHF	TRBV6-1	TRBJ1-5
CASRPTQGAGELFF	TRBV12-3/TRBV12-4	TRBJ2-2
CSARVANTGELFF	TRBV20-1	TRBJ2-2
CASSSTVEAFF	TRBV6-1	TRBJ1-1
CASSKGGSATGELFF	TRBV12-3/TRBV12-4	TRBJ2-2
CASSFMSAGELFF	TRBV12-3/TRBV12-4	TRBJ2-2
CSGRVQNTEAFF	TRBV29-1	TRBJ1-1
CSVGAGGPGTQYF	TRBV29-1	TRBJ2-3
CASSGRAGELFF	TRBV7-9	TRBJ2-2
CATSRKSGRYQETQYF	TRBV15	TRBJ2-5
CASTGGGTDTQYF	TRBV19	TRBJ2-3
CASSLGWGADYNEQFF	TRBV7-9	TRBJ2-1
CSARSRRLEYNEQFF	TRBV20-1	TRBJ2-1
CSARAKDRWEVYDEQFF	TRBV20-1	TRBJ2-1
CASSYKRDRASPLHF	TRBV6-5	TRBJ1-6
CASSEGGAGANVLTF	TRBV25-1	TRBJ2-6
CSVEDRRNTGELFF	TRBV29-1	TRBJ2-2
CASSTRPGLADNEQFF	TRBV7-8	TRBJ2-1
CAISELKTSGRDNEQFF	TRBV10-3	TRBJ2-1
CSVDQGGETQYF	TRBV29-1	TRBJ2-5
CAISGSLVGGSARDEQFF	TRBV10-3	TRBJ2-1
CASSRDVITEAFF	TRBV27	TRBJ1-1
CASSQAGNNSPLHF	TRBV27	TRBJ1-6